This is a list of T cell receptor beta chains from one sample in a study of T-cell reconstitution after alpha-beta-depleted transplantation in children. Each CDR3 protein gets one entry after TCRdb re-called the PCR reads with MiXCR. The sample has approximately 150,000 distinct CDR3 sequences, 8.5% to 10% seen once. The sample consisted of PBMCs, mostly from graft donor cells, taken 180 days after TCRalphabeta/CD19-depleted stem cell transplant. The receptors derive from a female patient aged 2-9 years who had a stem cell transplant for congenital amegakaryocytic thrombocytopenia, so the T cells may come from the graft donor. Both conserved end residues are part of each CDR3. A D gene is named only where the DNA matches it firmly. A clone size is listed for some rows: how often the clone was seen (once, few, many), or a class if it is expanded.

>TRBJ2-7|few|.|TRBV7-9|15
TGTGCCAGCAGCGCCCCCGTCTCAGGAACCTACGAGCAGTACTTC
CASSAPVSGTYEQYF
>TRBJ2-7|few|.|TRBV15|16
TGTGCCACCAGCCGTTCACGGGAGAGACATTCCTACGAGCAGTACTTC
CATSRSRERHSYEQYF
>TRBJ2-7|many|TRBD2|TRBV20-1|14
TGCAGTGCTAGCCCTGGGGGAGGGGAGGTCGAGCAGTACTTC
CSASPGGGEVEQYF
>TRBJ1-1|.|.|TRBV4-2|17
TGTGCCAGCACCCAGGTGCGAGGACAGCCGGTTGACACTGACGCTTTCTTT
CASTQVRGQPVDTDAFF
>TRBJ2-1|few|TRBD1|TRBV25-1|14
TGTGCCAGCATCTCGGGACAGGGGTGGAGTGAGCAGTTCTTC
CASISGQGWSEQFF
>TRBJ2-3|few|.|TRBV20-1|17
TGCAGTGCTAGCGACGCAATCCCGGGACACTCGGCAGATACGCAGTATTTT
CSASDAIPGHSADTQYF
>TRBJ2-6|few|TRBD1|TRBV28|17
TGTGCCAGCTCCCAAGAACAGGGGATCTCTGGGGCCAACGGCCTGACTTTC
CASSQEQGISGANGLTF
>TRBJ2-5|many|.|TRBV7-2|16
TGTGCCAGCAGCCCAGACCCGGGGAGACTCCAAGAGACCCAGTACTTC
CASSPDPGRLQETQYF
>TRBJ2-5|many|.|TRBV10-3|12
TGTGCCATCAGTGAGGGCCGGAATGCCCAGTACTTC
CAISEGRNAQYF
>TRBJ2-3|many|TRBD1|TRBV15|15
TGTGCCACCAGCAGAGACAGGGGGCCAGCAGATACGCAGTATTTT
CATSRDRGPADTQYF
>TRBJ2-5|few|TRBD1|TRBV24-1|17
TGTGCCACCAGTGACGTTACAGGGGGCCGATTACAAGAGACCCAGTACTTC
CATSDVTGGRLQETQYF